The present T cell receptor beta chain was sequenced within a study of graft-versus-host responses after intestinal transplantation. Profiling relied on immunoSEQ multiplex PCR, and the TCRdb table lists in-frame clones only, not all of them. The repertoire has approximately 88,000 clones, about 95% of them found once; the top ten carry 0.15% to 0.2%. CDR1 is SNHLY and CDR2 is FYNNEI in the germline V gene. Trimming pared 2 bases from V and 5 bases from J, leaving 10 bases between. This CDR3 is 14 amino acids long. Points on this clone: As yet, its antigen is unknown.

V is TRBV2 and J is TRBJ1-5; D unresolved. Sequencing was performed on unstimulated CD4+ T cells sorted from spleen or lymph node cells, taken before transplant. The TCR was taken from a human donor who was the organ donor for an intestinal transplant. The CDR3 reads CASSERVADQPQHF. CDR3 bases: TGTGCCAGCAGTGAAAGGGTAGCTGATCAGCCCCAGCATTTT.